This entry features one T cell receptor beta chain sequence. Its antigen is still unknown. This sample was included in a study of beta chain features in type 1 diabetes. Overall study context: Regarding age, gender and cell yields, patients proved similar to healthy donors.

The authors reverse transcribed all of the isolated RNA, so sequencing captured expressed TCRB transcripts. About 3.6 million reads per sample on average were obtained from naive, central memory and regulatory T cell samples. Assay used: immunoSEQ multiplex PCR; TCRdb lists only in-frame clones, some missing. The table includes 40,000 or so clones, roughly 56% detected once. Study-wide findings and caveats: Lower insertion and higher deletion counts appeared at VDJ junctions in type 1 diabetes patients. Healthy donors had naive, central memory and Treg TCRB repertoires that appeared less similar than those seen among patients.

The V gene end was trimmed by 3 bases and the J gene end by 7 bases; junction bases not matched to a gene: 17. Germline V gene lookup returns CDR1 LNHNV and CDR2 YYDKDF (reference sequence). This CDR3 comprises 18 residues. This TCR was recovered from a young woman in good health. The rearrangement joins TRBV15 to TRBJ2-7, with 11 positions matching TRBD2. The sequencing input was Tregs from blood. The DNA of the CDR3 is TGTGCCACCAGCAGGGAACTAGCGGGAGTAATGTCCGGCTATGAGCAGTACTTC. This sequence encodes CATSRELAGVMSGYEQYF.